Listed below are T cell receptor beta chains from one sample, sequenced in a study of blood T cell repertoires in COVID-19. Method: immunoSEQ multiplex PCR; TCRdb's copy keeps in-frame clones and lacks some. The sample consists of about 200,000 clones, around 80% of them appearing once. The sequenced sample was PBMCs or T cells enriched from blood (not recorded which). The receptors were sampled from a woman aged 40 to 50 with acute COVID-19. Each CDR3 is given with its conserved first and last residue. The D gene is left open where the match is weak. The size field is filled for only some rows; it gives once, few, many or a size class.

d_call: .
clone_size: few
j_call: TRBJ2-7
v_call: TRBV10-3
cdr3_aa: CAISDNYEQYF
cdr3_nt: TGTGCCATCAGCGACAACTACGAGCAGTACTTC

d_call: .
clone_size: .
j_call: TRBJ1-5
v_call: TRBV19
cdr3_aa: CASREGIGQPQHF
cdr3_nt: TGTGCCAGTAGGGAGGGGATTGGACAGCCCCAGCATTTT

d_call: TRBD1
clone_size: .
j_call: TRBJ2-7
v_call: TRBV9
cdr3_aa: CASSVDVGQGKYEQYF
cdr3_nt: TGTGCCAGCAGCGTAGATGTGGGACAGGGAAAATACGAGCAGTACTTC

d_call: TRBD2
clone_size: .
j_call: TRBJ2-3
v_call: TRBV7-9
cdr3_aa: CASSFGTSGGTDTQYF
cdr3_nt: TGTGCCAGCAGCTTCGGGACTAGCGGGGGCACAGATACGCAGTATTTT

d_call: .
clone_size: .
j_call: TRBJ1-2
v_call: TRBV4-3
cdr3_aa: CASSQDQGRDPYGYTF
cdr3_nt: TGCGCCAGCAGCCAAGATCAGGGCAGGGATCCCTATGGCTACACCTTC

d_call: TRBD1
clone_size: .
j_call: TRBJ1-1
v_call: TRBV25-1
cdr3_aa: CASSPVGQGWGNTEAFF
cdr3_nt: TGTGCCAGCAGTCCAGTGGGACAGGGATGGGGGAACACTGAAGCTTTCTTT

d_call: TRBD1
clone_size: .
j_call: TRBJ1-6
v_call: TRBV2
cdr3_aa: CASSDGQGYSPLHF
cdr3_nt: TGTGCCAGCAGTGACGGACAGGGCTATTCACCCCTCCACTTT

d_call: TRBD1
clone_size: few
j_call: TRBJ2-3
v_call: TRBV6-1
cdr3_aa: CASSARTGDGADTQYF
cdr3_nt: TGTGCCAGCAGTGCCCGGACAGGGGACGGCGCAGATACGCAGTATTTT

d_call: .
clone_size: once
j_call: TRBJ2-2
v_call: TRBV3-1/TRBV3-2
cdr3_aa: CASNSGASPGGELFF
cdr3_nt: TGTGCCAGCAACTCAGGGGCTAGCCCCGGCGGGGAGCTGTTTTTT

d_call: .
clone_size: .
j_call: TRBJ2-5
v_call: TRBV5-4
cdr3_aa: CASSLTGEETQYF
cdr3_nt: TGTGCCAGCAGCTTGACGGGGGAAGAGACCCAGTACTTC

d_call: .
clone_size: .
j_call: TRBJ2-7
v_call: TRBV7-6
cdr3_aa: CASSLAEEQYF
cdr3_nt: TGTGCCAGCAGCTTAGCTGAGGAGCAGTACTTC

d_call: .
clone_size: .
j_call: TRBJ1-1
v_call: TRBV7-6
cdr3_aa: CASSWGHSNTEAFF
cdr3_nt: TGTGCCAGCAGCTGGGGACACTCGAACACTGAAGCTTTCTTT

d_call: TRBD1
clone_size: .
j_call: TRBJ1-2
v_call: TRBV25-1
cdr3_aa: CASSAQGVFVSGYTF
cdr3_nt: TGTGCCAGCAGTGCACAGGGGGTGTTCGTATCCGGCTACACCTTT

d_call: TRBD1
clone_size: .
j_call: TRBJ1-3
v_call: TRBV19
cdr3_aa: CASRADRGPGNTIYF
cdr3_nt: TGTGCCAGTAGAGCAGACAGGGGGCCTGGAAACACCATATATTTT

d_call: TRBD2
clone_size: few
j_call: TRBJ2-3
v_call: TRBV20-1
cdr3_aa: CSASRLAGERGTDTQYF
cdr3_nt: TGCAGTGCTAGTAGGTTAGCGGGGGAGAGGGGCACAGATACGCAGTATTTT

d_call: .
clone_size: once
j_call: TRBJ1-1
v_call: TRBV5-1
cdr3_aa: CASSLAGEGYTEAFF
cdr3_nt: TGCGCCAGCAGCTTGGCCGGGGAGGGTTACACTGAAGCTTTCTTT

d_call: .
clone_size: .
j_call: TRBJ2-3
v_call: TRBV14
cdr3_aa: CASSPGLATDTQYF
cdr3_nt: TGTGCCAGCAGCCCGGGACTTGCCACAGATACGCAGTATTTT

d_call: TRBD1
clone_size: .
j_call: TRBJ2-3
v_call: TRBV4-2
cdr3_aa: CASSQETGTAQYF
cdr3_nt: TGTGCCAGCAGCCAGGAAACCGGGACAGCGCAGTATTTT

d_call: .
clone_size: .
j_call: TRBJ1-2
v_call: TRBV19
cdr3_aa: CASSKVGGAANYGYTF
cdr3_nt: TGTGCCAGTAGTAAGGTAGGCGGAGCGGCTAACTATGGCTACACCTTC

d_call: .
clone_size: .
j_call: TRBJ1-5
v_call: TRBV2
cdr3_aa: CASSEIGTYQPQHF
cdr3_nt: TGTGCCAGCAGTGAGATCGGGACATACCAGCCCCAGCATTTT

d_call: TRBD1
clone_size: .
j_call: TRBJ2-2
v_call: TRBV24-1
cdr3_aa: CATSDRANTGELFF
cdr3_nt: TGTGCCACCAGCGACAGGGCAAACACCGGGGAGCTGTTTTTT

d_call: .
clone_size: once
j_call: TRBJ2-3
v_call: TRBV4-3
cdr3_aa: CASSQGRGTDTQYF
cdr3_nt: TGCGCCAGCAGCCAAGGGAGGGGCACAGATACGCAGTATTTT

d_call: .
clone_size: few
j_call: TRBJ1-5
v_call: TRBV7-2
cdr3_aa: CASSLWREQPQHF
cdr3_nt: TGTGCCAGCAGCTTATGGAGGGAGCAGCCCCAGCATTTT

d_call: .
clone_size: .
j_call: TRBJ1-1
v_call: TRBV9
cdr3_aa: CASSVHGNTEAFF
cdr3_nt: TGTGCCAGCAGCGTACACGGGAACACTGAAGCTTTCTTT

d_call: .
clone_size: many
j_call: TRBJ1-3
v_call: TRBV14
cdr3_aa: CASSPIRTGDGNTIYF
cdr3_nt: TGTGCCAGCAGCCCTATCCGGACGGGGGACGGAAACACCATATATTTT

d_call: TRBD1
clone_size: .
j_call: TRBJ2-1
v_call: TRBV7-3
cdr3_aa: CASSLQGALIYEQFF
cdr3_nt: TGTGCCAGCAGTTTACAGGGGGCATTAATCTATGAGCAGTTCTTC

d_call: TRBD1
clone_size: .
j_call: TRBJ1-1
v_call: TRBV2
cdr3_aa: CASYPGQGKGETEAFF
cdr3_nt: TGTGCCAGCTATCCAGGACAGGGCAAAGGAGAGACTGAAGCTTTCTTT

d_call: .
clone_size: .
j_call: TRBJ1-5
v_call: TRBV28
cdr3_aa: CATEGASGDGQPQHF
cdr3_nt: TGTGCCACCGAAGGGGCCTCAGGTGATGGTCAGCCCCAGCATTTT

d_call: .
clone_size: .
j_call: TRBJ1-6
v_call: TRBV7-9
cdr3_aa: CASSLPGNSPLHF
cdr3_nt: TGTGCCAGCAGCTTACCAGGGAATTCACCCCTCCACTTT

d_call: .
clone_size: .
j_call: TRBJ2-5
v_call: TRBV20-1
cdr3_aa: CSARRETQYF
cdr3_nt: TGCAGTGCTAGACGGGAGACCCAGTACTTC

d_call: .
clone_size: .
j_call: TRBJ2-1
v_call: TRBV7-8
cdr3_aa: CASSLWARGHEQFF
cdr3_nt: TGTGCCAGCAGCTTATGGGCGCGCGGGCATGAGCAGTTCTTC

d_call: TRBD1
clone_size: .
j_call: TRBJ1-2
v_call: TRBV7-2
cdr3_aa: CASSLRQGEGGYTF
cdr3_nt: TGTGCCAGCAGCTTAAGACAGGGAGAAGGTGGCTACACCTTC

d_call: .
clone_size: .
j_call: TRBJ2-7
v_call: TRBV5-1
cdr3_aa: CASSLDPGEYDEQYF
cdr3_nt: TGCGCCAGCAGCTTGGATCCAGGGGAGTACGACGAGCAGTACTTC

d_call: .
clone_size: once
j_call: TRBJ1-1
v_call: TRBV19
cdr3_aa: CASSIPGAGTEAFF
cdr3_nt: TGTGCCAGTAGTATCCCGGGTGCCGGCACTGAAGCTTTCTTT

d_call: .
clone_size: .
j_call: TRBJ2-1
v_call: TRBV29-1
cdr3_aa: CSVGLTATISYNEQFF
cdr3_nt: TGCAGCGTTGGATTGACAGCTACTATCTCCTACAATGAGCAGTTCTTC

d_call: .
clone_size: once
j_call: TRBJ1-4
v_call: TRBV9
cdr3_aa: CASSVPGQNEKLFF
cdr3_nt: TGTGCCAGCAGCGTCCCCGGACAGAATGAAAAACTGTTTTTT

d_call: TRBD1
clone_size: .
j_call: TRBJ2-5
v_call: TRBV3-1/TRBV3-2
cdr3_aa: CASSLGTGSQTQYF
cdr3_nt: TGTGCCAGCAGTCTTGGGACAGGCTCACAGACCCAGTACTTC

d_call: .
clone_size: .
j_call: TRBJ1-1
v_call: TRBV4-2
cdr3_aa: CASSRTAGLGTEAFF
cdr3_nt: TGTGCCAGCAGCCGAACTGCGGGTTTAGGCACTGAAGCTTTCTTT

d_call: .
clone_size: .
j_call: TRBJ1-2
v_call: TRBV9
cdr3_aa: CASSEGRGYTF
cdr3_nt: TGTGCCAGCAGCGAGGGGCGAGGCTACACCTTC

d_call: .
clone_size: .
j_call: TRBJ2-2
v_call: TRBV11-2
cdr3_aa: CASSLFDADTGELFF
cdr3_nt: TGTGCCAGCAGCTTATTCGATGCGGACACCGGGGAGCTGTTTTTT

d_call: TRBD1
clone_size: .
j_call: TRBJ2-7
v_call: TRBV5-6
cdr3_aa: CASSAGTGLGEQYF
cdr3_nt: TGTGCCAGCAGCGCTGGGACAGGGTTAGGCGAGCAGTACTTC

d_call: .
clone_size: .
j_call: TRBJ1-2
v_call: TRBV15
cdr3_aa: CATSRERGRVDYGYTF
cdr3_nt: TGTGCCACCAGCAGAGAGAGAGGCAGGGTGGACTATGGCTACACCTTC

d_call: .
clone_size: .
j_call: TRBJ1-2
v_call: TRBV6-2/TRBV6-3
cdr3_aa: CASSASAYGYTF
cdr3_nt: TGTGCCAGCAGTGCCTCCGCGTATGGCTACACCTTC

d_call: .
clone_size: few
j_call: TRBJ1-2
v_call: TRBV5-1
cdr3_aa: CASSLRTDANYGYTF
cdr3_nt: TGCGCCAGCAGCCTTAGGACTGACGCTAACTATGGCTACACCTTC

d_call: TRBD1
clone_size: .
j_call: TRBJ1-1
v_call: TRBV28
cdr3_aa: CASRHADRGNTEAFF
cdr3_nt: TGTGCCAGCAGACACGCAGACAGGGGGAACACTGAAGCTTTCTTT

d_call: TRBD1
clone_size: .
j_call: TRBJ2-7
v_call: TRBV5-1
cdr3_aa: CASSWTGGADEQYF
cdr3_nt: TGCGCCAGCAGCTGGACAGGGGGTGCCGACGAGCAGTACTTC

d_call: TRBD1
clone_size: few
j_call: TRBJ1-1
v_call: TRBV4-1
cdr3_aa: CASSQTPGTGEAFF
cdr3_nt: TGCGCCAGCAGCCAAACTCCGGGGACAGGAGAAGCTTTCTTT

d_call: .
clone_size: .
j_call: TRBJ1-4
v_call: TRBV11-2
cdr3_aa: CASSLVGRVGSSKGEKLFF
cdr3_nt: TGTGCCAGCAGCTTAGTCGGTAGGGTCGGGTCAAGCAAGGGGGAAAAACTGTTTTTT